The 6 T cell receptor beta chains presented below share a single source sample, sequenced in a study of regulatory T cells in long-lasting Graves disease. Sample time point: persistent/refractory GD, antithyroid drugs over 5 years with positive TRAb. RNA isolated from PBMCs was used to make the TCR library. To make TCR beta libraries, researchers used iRepertoire HTBI primers and Arm-PCR of CDR3 regions. TCRdb reprocessed the multiplex PCR reads via MiXCR and lists one record per CDR3 protein. Of over 450,000 distinct CDR3 sequences listed, about a fifth are singletons. The source material was peripheral blood mononuclear cells (PBMCs), sampled when the disease was refractory, from a patient treated with antithyroid drugs. The receptors come from a female donor with Graves disease.

The table lists this clonotype with many counts. The chain links TRBV15 to TRBJ1-4, with a weak D call TRBD1 (5 bases). Trimming shortened V by 5 bases and J by 6 bases, and 16 bases separated the two germline ends. The CDR3 has 15 residues. Germline loops: CDR1 LNHNV, CDR2 YYDKDF (reference sequence). CDR3 coding DNA: TGTGCCACCAGCCCCGAGAACGGGGCCTATGAAAAACTGTTTTTT. It encodes CATSPENGAYEKLFF.

This clonotype has a handful of counts. The chain links TRBV20-1 to TRBJ1-2; 8 bases map to TRBD1. Germline V CDR1 and CDR2: DFQATT, SNEGSKA (reference sequence). Trimming at V came to 5 bases and at J to 7 bases, leaving 9 bases not matched to a gene. The CDR3 length is 13 residues. This chain's CDR3 is CSAPPTGVGGYTF. The CDR3 nucleotides are TGCAGTGCTCCCCCGACAGGGGTGGGTGGCTACACCTTC.

This clonotype was seen at least ten times. The chain has TRBV13 and TRBJ1-6; the D is unclear. CDR3 size: 16 residues. With 3 bases removed from V and 4 bases from J, the gap between germline ends came to 13 bases. The germline gives CDR1 PRHDT, CDR2 FYEKMQ (reference sequence). CDR3 bases: TGTGCCAGCAGCTTGAACCCACGGGGTTATAATTCACCCCTCCACTTT. Residues: CASSLNPRGYNSPLHF.

The rearrangement links TRBV9 to TRBJ2-5; a weak D match, TRBD2 (6 bases). V was shortened by 0 bases and J by 2 bases, with 11 bases between the two germline ends. Germline V gives CDR1 SGDLS, CDR2 YYNGEE. The CDR3 sequence is 15 residues long. The CDR3 DNA reads as TGTGCCAGCAGCGTAGGGGATAGCGGACAAGAGACCCAGTACTTC. Its translation is CASSVGDSGQETQYF.

The genes are TRBV7-2 and TRBJ1-4, with D hard to call. This CDR3 is built from 16 residues. Germline V gives CDR1 SGHTA, CDR2 FQGNSA. V shed 5 bases and J shed 6 bases, with 19 bases lying between them. CDR3 sequence: CASSQSLSRGYEKLFF. The CDR3, as DNA: TGTGCCAGCAGCCAGAGTTTATCCCGGGGTTATGAAAAACTGTTTTTT.

On this clonotype itself: A junction boundary mismatches the germline segment, possibly from a read error. The chain couples TRBV15 to TRBJ2-7; 7 bases match TRBD1. The CDR3 loop spans 17 amino acids. Per the germline V gene, CDR1 is LNHNV and CDR2 is YYDKDF (reference sequence). CDR3: CATSRVRWQGDSYELYF. Here the CDR3 DNA reads TGTGCCACCAGCAGAGTTAGATGGCAGGGGGATTCCTACGAGCTGTACTTC.